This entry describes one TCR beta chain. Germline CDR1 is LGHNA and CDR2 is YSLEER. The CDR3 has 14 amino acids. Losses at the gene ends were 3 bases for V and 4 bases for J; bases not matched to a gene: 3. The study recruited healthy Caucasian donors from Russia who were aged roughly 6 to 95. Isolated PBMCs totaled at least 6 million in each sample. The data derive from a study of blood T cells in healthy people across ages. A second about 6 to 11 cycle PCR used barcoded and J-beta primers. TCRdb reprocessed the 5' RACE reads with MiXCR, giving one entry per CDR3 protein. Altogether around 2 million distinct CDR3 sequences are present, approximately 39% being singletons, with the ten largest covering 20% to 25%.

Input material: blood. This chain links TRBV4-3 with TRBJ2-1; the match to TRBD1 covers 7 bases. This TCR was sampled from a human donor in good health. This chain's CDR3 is CASSQNRGYNEQFF. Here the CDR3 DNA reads TGCGCCAGCAGCCAGAACAGGGGATACAATGAGCAGTTCTTC.